Below are 11 T cell receptor beta chains sequenced from a single sample in a study of cytomegalovirus exposure and HLA in healthy donors. The PCR employed 60 Vbeta primers together with 13 Jbeta primers. The method was immunoSEQ multiplex PCR; TCRdb's version includes in-frame clones alone and lacks a portion of them. Of around 100,000 clones listed, 50% to 70% are singletons. Sequencing was carried out using PBMCs. The source is a human donor in good health.

Only one count was recorded for this clone. The rearrangement uses TRBV5-4 and TRBJ1-2, with a tentative D call TRBD1 (6 bases). The V end lost 4 bases, the J end lost 4 bases, and 20 bases lay between the germline ends. The germline CDR1 and CDR2 sequences are SGHNT and YYREEE (reference sequence). CDR3 length equals 16 residues. CDR3: CASSRGGQNTAYGYTF. CDR3 DNA: TGTGCCAGCAGCAGGGGGGGGCAGAACACTGCCTATGGCTACACCTTC. Supplemented by reference TRBV5-4 and TRBJ1-2, the full variable domain reads ETGVTQSPTHLIKTRGQQVTLRCSSQSGHNTVSWYQQALGQGPQFIFQYYREEENGRGNFPPRFSGLQFPNYSSELNVNALELDDSALYLCASSRGGQNTAYGYTFGSGTRLTVV.

The chain has TRBV11-2 and TRBJ2-3, with 11 bases lining up with TRBD2. The V gene end was trimmed by 5 bases and the J gene end by 4 bases; junction bases not matched to a gene: 11. Germline-derived CDR1 and CDR2 are SGHAT and FQNNGV. CDR3 size: 17 residues. The CDR3 spells CASSAPTSGTLSDTQYF. The CDR3 DNA is TGTGCCAGCAGCGCTCCGACTAGCGGGACTTTGTCAGATACGCAGTATTTT.

The chain is built from TRBV18 and TRBJ1-2, with D possibly being TRBD1 (5 bases). The germline gives CDR1 KGHSH, CDR2 LQKENI. The CDR3 has 14 residues. V lost 3 bases and J lost 7, with 15 bases in between. The CDR3: CASSPQKEGAGYTF. CDR3 sequence (DNA): TGTGCCAGCTCACCCCAGAAGGAAGGGGCTGGCTACACCTTC.

The chain is built from TRBV5-1 and TRBJ2-3; D is ambiguous. CDR3 length: 14 amino acids. Per germline, CDR1 SGHRS and CDR2 YFSETQ. V dropped 0 bases and J dropped 2 bases, with 7 bases sitting between them. This CDR3 is CASSLEHLTDTQYF. CDR3 coding DNA: TGCGCCAGCAGCTTGGAGCACCTCACAGATACGCAGTATTTT.

The chain employs TRBV15 and TRBJ2-7; possibly TRBD2 for D (6 bases). V was trimmed by 1 base and J by 3 bases, leaving 10 bases between them. The CDR3 runs to 14 residues. CDR1 and CDR2 from the germline V gene are LNHNV and YYDKDF (reference sequence). CDR3 loop: CATSRGGTFYEQYF. In nucleotides, the CDR3 is TGTGCCACCAGCAGAGGAGGGACTTTCTACGAGCAGTACTTC.

The chain carries TRBV5-4 and TRBJ2-4; no clear D. The CDR3 totals 14 residues. CDR1 is SGHNT and CDR2 is YYREEE in the germline V gene (reference sequence). The ends were cut back, 2 bases at V and 0 bases at J, with 6 bases in the middle. CDR3 coding DNA: TGTGCCAGCAGCTTTGTAGAAGCCAAAAACATTCAGTACTTC. As protein: CASSFVEAKNIQYF.

The rearrangement links TRBV7-6 to TRBJ1-4; D possibly corresponds to TRBD1 (6 bases). CDR1 SGHVS and CDR2 FNYEAQ come from the germline V gene. Deletions cut 1 base from V and 8 bases from J, with 14 bases between. There are 15 residues in the CDR3. CDR3 protein: CASSLEWGRNEKLFF. The CDR3 DNA follows: TGTGCCAGCAGCTTAGAATGGGGGCGCAACGAAAAACTGTTTTTT. The full variable domain, in which reference TRBV7-6 and TRBJ1-4 provide the parts outside the CDR3, is GAGVSQSPRYKVTKRGQDVALRCDPISGHVSLYWYRQALGQGPEFLTYFNYEAQQDKSGLPNDRFSAERPEGSISTLTIQRTEQRDSAMYRCASSLEWGRNEKLFFGSGTQLSVL.

This chain links TRBV7-9 with TRBJ2-7; no clear D gene. The CDR3 spans 12 residues. Germline V CDR1 and CDR2: SEHNR, FQNEAQ (reference sequence). The V gene lost 6 bases and the J gene lost 0 bases, with 6 bases spanning the gap. This CDR3 reads CASSLGSYEQYF. CDR3 nucleotide sequence: TGTGCCAGCAGTCTAGGCTCCTACGAGCAGTACTTC.

The rearrangement joins TRBV11-2 to TRBJ1-1; D might be TRBD1 (6 bases). With 4 bases removed from V and 0 bases from J, the gap between germline ends came to 15 bases. There are 16 residues in the CDR3. The V gene's germline CDR1 is SGHAT and CDR2 FQNNGV. The CDR3 sequence is CASSSQTGAMNTEAFF. Written as DNA, the CDR3 is TGTGCCAGCAGCTCCCAGACAGGCGCTATGAACACTGAAGCTTTCTTT.

This chain links TRBV14 with TRBJ1-5; D is unresolved. Germline V gene lookup returns CDR1 SGHDN and CDR2 FVKESK. The CDR3 spans 13 residues. V was cut by 2 bases and J by 6 bases, with 8 bases left in between. The CDR3: CASSQTRGQPQHF. In DNA, the CDR3 is TGTGCCAGCAGCCAAACTCGGGGTCAGCCCCAGCATTTT.

V and J are TRBV5-6 and TRBJ1-2; possibly TRBD1 for D (5 bases). V lost 4 bases and J lost 8, with 18 bases in between. CDR3 length: 14 amino acids. CDR1 is SGHDT, CDR2 YYEEEE, per germline. The CDR3 region is CASSLHAGGGGYTF. CDR3 sequence (DNA): TGTGCCAGCAGCCTTCATGCGGGGGGTGGGGGCTACACCTTC.